These T cell receptor beta chains were read from a single sample in a study of shared clonotypes between healthy human individuals. Using immunoSEQ multiplex PCR, the repertoire was profiled, and TCRdb retains in-frame clones only, with some absent. This sample has roughly 1,000,000 clones, with around 82% found just once. What was sequenced was memory CD4+ T cells from PBMCs. The receptors were sampled from a man aged 18 to 29 in good health. Some clones in this sample may be carry-over from other donors' samples. Each CDR3 is given with its conserved first and last residue. The D gene is left open where the match is weak. Clone size is given for some rows only: seen once, a few or many times, or a class if the clone is expanded.

TGTGCCAGCAGCGTGGTGGGACAGGGGAACACTGAAGCTTTCTTT,CASSVVGQGNTEAFF,TRBV9,.,TRBD1,TRBJ1-1
TGTGCCTGGAGTGTGTCAAGCAATCAGCCCCAGCATTTT,CAWSVSSNQPQHF,TRBV30,.,.,TRBJ1-5
TGTGCCAGCAGTGAGGGCAATCAGATCCAGCCCCAGCATTTT,CASSEGNQIQPQHF,TRBV2,few,.,TRBJ1-5
TGTGCCAGCAGCTCCACATCCAACAATGAGCAGTTCTTC,CASSSTSNNEQFF,TRBV7-3,.,.,TRBJ2-1
TGTGCCAGCAGTTACTCAACAGGGCGTCAGTACTTC,CASSYSTGRQYF,TRBV6-5,.,.,TRBJ2-7
TGTGCCAGCAGCTACACAGGGGTCGGGGAGCTGTTTTTT,CASSYTGVGELFF,TRBV7-9,few,TRBD1,TRBJ2-2
TGCGCCAGCAGCGACCGACGGGACTATGGCTACACCTTC,CASSDRRDYGYTF,TRBV10-1,few,.,TRBJ1-2
TGTGCCAGCAGCTACCAAGGCGGGCCCCAAGAGACCCAGTACTTC,CASSYQGGPQETQYF,TRBV5-5,.,.,TRBJ2-5
TGTGCCAGCAGCATTTGGACATCCTCCCCCTATGGCTACACCTTC,CASSIWTSSPYGYTF,TRBV5-4,.,.,TRBJ1-2
TGTGCCAGCAGGGGACCGGGACTCCTTAATGAAAAACTGTTTTTT,CASRGPGLLNEKLFF,TRBV6-5,.,.,TRBJ1-4
TGTGCCAGCAGTTTAGTGGGGGACGGAGGCTACACCTTC,CASSLVGDGGYTF,TRBV28,.,.,TRBJ1-2